The clone carrying this TCR beta chain has more than one count but fewer than ten. This CDR3 is 15 amino acids long. The germline V gene has CDR1 MNHEY and CDR2 SMNVEV (reference sequence). With V trimmed by 2 bases and J by 13 bases, 9 bases remained unmatched. Expressed TCRB transcripts got sequenced, as all isolated RNA was reverse transcribed. Using immunoSEQ multiplex PCR, the repertoire was profiled, and TCRdb retains in-frame clones only, with some absent. The table includes 200,000 to 250,000 clones, over 12% detected once. This sample was included in a study of beta chain features in type 1 diabetes.

The TCR originated in a woman aged 40 to 50 in good health. The chain couples TRBV27 to TRBJ1-6, with 9 bases aligning to TRBD1. Material: naive CD4+ T cells from blood. CDR3 sequence reads: CASSLLPGQGSPLHF. The DNA of the CDR3 is TGTGCCAGCAGTTTACTGCCGGGACAGGGTTCTCCCCTCCACTTT.